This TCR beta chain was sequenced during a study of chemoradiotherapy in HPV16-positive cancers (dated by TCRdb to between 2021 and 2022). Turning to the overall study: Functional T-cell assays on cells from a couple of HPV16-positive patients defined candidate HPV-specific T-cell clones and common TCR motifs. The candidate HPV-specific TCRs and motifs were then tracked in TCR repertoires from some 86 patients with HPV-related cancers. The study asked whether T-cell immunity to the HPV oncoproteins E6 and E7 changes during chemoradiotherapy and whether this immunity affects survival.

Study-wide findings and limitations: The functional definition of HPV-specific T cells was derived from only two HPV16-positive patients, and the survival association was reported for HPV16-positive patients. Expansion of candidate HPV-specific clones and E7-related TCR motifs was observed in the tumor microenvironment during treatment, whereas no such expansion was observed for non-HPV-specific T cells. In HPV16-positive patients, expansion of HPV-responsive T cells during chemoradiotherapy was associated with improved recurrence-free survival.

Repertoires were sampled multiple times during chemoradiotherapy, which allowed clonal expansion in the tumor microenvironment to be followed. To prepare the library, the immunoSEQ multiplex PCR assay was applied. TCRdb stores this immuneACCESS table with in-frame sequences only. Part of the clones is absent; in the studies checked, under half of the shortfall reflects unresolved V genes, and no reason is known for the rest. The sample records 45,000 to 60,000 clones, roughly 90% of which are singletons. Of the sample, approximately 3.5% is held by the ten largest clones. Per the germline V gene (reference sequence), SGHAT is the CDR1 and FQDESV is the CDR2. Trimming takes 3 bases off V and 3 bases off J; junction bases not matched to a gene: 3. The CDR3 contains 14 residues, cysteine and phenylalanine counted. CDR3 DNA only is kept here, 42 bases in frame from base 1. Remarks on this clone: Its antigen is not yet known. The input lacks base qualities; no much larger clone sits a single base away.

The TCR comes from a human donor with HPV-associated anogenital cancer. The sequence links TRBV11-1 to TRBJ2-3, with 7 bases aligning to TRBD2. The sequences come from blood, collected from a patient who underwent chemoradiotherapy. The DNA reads TGTGCCAGCAGCTTGAATAGCGGGACAGATACGCAGTATTTT. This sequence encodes CASSLNSGTDTQYF. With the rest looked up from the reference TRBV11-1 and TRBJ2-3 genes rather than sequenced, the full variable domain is EAEVAQSPRYKITEKSQAVAFWCDPISGHATLYWYRQILGQGPELLVQFQDESVVDDSQLPKDRFSAERLKGVDSTLKIQPAELGDSAMYLCASSLNSGTDTQYFGPGTRLTVL.